The source of this T cell receptor (beta chain) is a study of CD8 T cells in Susac syndrome. A quantity of roughly 0.5 to 1 ug RNA underwent reverse transcription using random hexamers. Each CDR3 protein is one row after TCRdb ran MiXCR on the immunoSEQ multiplex PCR reads. The sample comprises about 140,000 distinct CDR3 sequences, roughly 94% of which are singletons, and roughly 0.15% rests with the top ten. Sequencing targeted TCR beta in blood CD8+ and CD4+ T cells. With 7 bases removed from V and 0 bases from J, the gap between germline ends came to 12 bases. The germline V gene has CDR1 SGHDN and CDR2 FVKESK. The CDR3 spans 14 residues.

This chain links TRBV14 with TRBJ1-1; no firm D call. This receptor was taken from a human donor with Susac syndrome. Specimen: CD4+ T cells from PBMCs. This chain's CDR3 is CASTKHPLNTEAFF. In nucleotides, the CDR3 is TGTGCCAGCACCAAACACCCCCTGAACACTGAAGCTTTCTTT.